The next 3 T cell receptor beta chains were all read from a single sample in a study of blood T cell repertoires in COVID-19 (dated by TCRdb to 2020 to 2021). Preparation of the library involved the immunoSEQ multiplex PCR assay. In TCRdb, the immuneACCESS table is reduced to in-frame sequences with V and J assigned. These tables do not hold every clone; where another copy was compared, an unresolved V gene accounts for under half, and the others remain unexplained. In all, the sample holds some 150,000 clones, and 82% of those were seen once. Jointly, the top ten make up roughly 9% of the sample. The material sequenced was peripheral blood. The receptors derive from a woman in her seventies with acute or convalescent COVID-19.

CDR3 sequence reads: CASSTPSGSGLAGGEQFF. Here the CDR3 DNA reads TGTGCCAGCAGTACCCCTAGTGGTTCGGGACTAGCGGGAGGCGAGCAGTTCTTC. The chain recombines TRBV11-3 with TRBJ2-1, with TRBD2 matching over 15 bases. V gave up 6 bases and J gave up 10 bases; unmatched junction bases: 16. This CDR3 region has 18 residues. CDR1 and CDR2 from the germline V gene are SGHNT and YENEEA. Supplemented by reference TRBV11-3 and TRBJ2-1, the full variable domain reads EAGVVQSPRYKIIEKKQPVAFWCNPISGHNTLYWYLQNLGQGPELLIRYENEEAVDDSQLPKDRFSAERLKGVDSTLKIQPAELGDSAVYLCASSTPSGSGLAGGEQFFGPGTRLTVL.

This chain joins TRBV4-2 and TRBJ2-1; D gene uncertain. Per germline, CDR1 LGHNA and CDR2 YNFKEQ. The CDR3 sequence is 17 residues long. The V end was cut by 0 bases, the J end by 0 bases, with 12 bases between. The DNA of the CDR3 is TGTGCCAGCAGCCAAGAGCGGTCCTTACACTCCTACAATGAGCAGTTCTTC. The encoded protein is CASSQERSLHSYNEQFF.

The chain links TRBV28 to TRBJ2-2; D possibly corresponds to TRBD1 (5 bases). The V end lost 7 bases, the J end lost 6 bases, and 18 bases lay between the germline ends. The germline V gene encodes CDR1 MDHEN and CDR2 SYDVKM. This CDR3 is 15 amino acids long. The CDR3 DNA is TGTGCCAGCACCACCCTGGCACAGGTCTCCGGGGAGCTGTTTTTT. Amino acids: CASTTLAQVSGELFF.